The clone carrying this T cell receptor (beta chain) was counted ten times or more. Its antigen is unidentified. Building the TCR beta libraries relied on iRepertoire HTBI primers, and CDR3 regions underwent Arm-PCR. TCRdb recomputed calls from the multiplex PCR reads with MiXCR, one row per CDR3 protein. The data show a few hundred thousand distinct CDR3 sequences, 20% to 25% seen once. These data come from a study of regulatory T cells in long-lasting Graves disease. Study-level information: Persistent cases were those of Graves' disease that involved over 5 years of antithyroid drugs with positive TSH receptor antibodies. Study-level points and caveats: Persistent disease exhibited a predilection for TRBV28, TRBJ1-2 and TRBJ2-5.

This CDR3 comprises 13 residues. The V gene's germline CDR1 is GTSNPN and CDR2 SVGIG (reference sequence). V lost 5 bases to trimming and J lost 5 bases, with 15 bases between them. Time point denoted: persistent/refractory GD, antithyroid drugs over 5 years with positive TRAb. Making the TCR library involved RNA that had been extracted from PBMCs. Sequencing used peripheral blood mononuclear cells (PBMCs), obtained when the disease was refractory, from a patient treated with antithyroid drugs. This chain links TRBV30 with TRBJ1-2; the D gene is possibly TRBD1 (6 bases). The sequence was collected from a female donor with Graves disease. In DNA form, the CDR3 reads TGTGCCTGGGAGCAAACTCAGGGGTATGGCTACACCTTC. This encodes CAWEQTQGYGYTF. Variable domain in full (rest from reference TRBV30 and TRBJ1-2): SQTIHQWPATLVQPVGSPLSLECTVEGTSNPNLYWYRQAAGRGLQLLFYSVGIGQISSEVPQNLSASRPQDRQFILSSKKLLLSDSGFYLCAWEQTQGYGYTFGSGTRLTVV.